What follows are 8 T cell receptor beta chains derived from one specimen sequenced in a study of OX40 agonist ivuxolimab in advanced cancers. Receptors were amplified or captured by the immunoSEQ multiplex PCR assay. The source is immuneACCESS, and TCRdb retained only in-frame sequences with V and J called. Part of the clones is not carried over; for the studies checked, unresolved V genes explain less than half of this, and the remainder is unexplained. The sample table lists fewer than 50,000 clones, around 90% of them with a count of one. About 0.6% of the sample belongs to the ten largest clones. The starting material was CD4+ or CD8+ T cells sorted from blood, obtained in a trial of the OX40 agonist ivuxolimab. The receptors shown here come from an adult with an advanced solid tumor such as melanoma, head and neck, liver or kidney cancer.

This clone has only one observation. The chain couples TRBV11-3 to TRBJ1-5; D is uncertain. The CDR3 totals 13 residues. The V and J ends lost 0 bases and 3 bases respectively, with 3 bases between them. CDR1 and CDR2 (germline): SGHNT, YENEEA. The CDR3 loop reads CASSLDDNQPQHF. The CDR3 DNA is TGTGCCAGCAGCTTAGATGACAATCAGCCCCAGCATTTT.

V is TRBV11-1 and J is TRBJ2-1, with 8 positions matching TRBD1. Germline V gene lookup returns CDR1 SGHAT and CDR2 FQDESV (reference sequence). Trimming cost V 2 bases and J 3 bases; bases outside gene matches: 15. CDR3 length equals 19 residues. The CDR3 sequence is CASSLYPSDGQGGYNEQFF. As DNA, the CDR3 is TGTGCCAGCAGCTTATACCCTTCCGATGGACAGGGAGGCTACAATGAGCAGTTCTTC.

The V and J genes are TRBV7-2 and TRBJ1-4; D is uncertain. The CDR3 has 13 residues. With 2 bases removed from V and 0 bases from J, the gap between germline ends came to 1 base. Germline V CDR1 and CDR2: SGHTA, FQGNSA. The CDR3: CASSLSTNEKLFF. The CDR3, as DNA: TGTGCCAGCAGCTTATCAACTAATGAAAAACTGTTTTTT.

The genes are TRBV6-1 and TRBJ2-5; 7 bases are shared with TRBD1. The germline CDR1 and CDR2 sequences are MNHNS and SASEGT. Trimming took 4 bases from V and 5 from J; bases not matched to a gene: 10. The CDR3 is made up of 15 amino acids. CDR3 sequence (DNA): TGTGCCAGCAGTGTCTCGCCAGGGGGTTTCGAGACCCAGTACTTC. This gives the protein CASSVSPGGFETQYF.

In nucleotides, the CDR3 is TGTGCCAGCAGCTTTAGCGGGGTAGATACGCAGTATTTT. It specifies CASSFSGVDTQYF. This chain links TRBV7-2 with TRBJ2-3; 8 bases line up with TRBD2. The junction had 1 base not matched to a gene; V was cut back by 3 bases and J by 5 bases. This CDR3 is built from 13 residues. From germline, CDR1 is SGHTA and CDR2 FQGNSA. The complete variable domain, with remaining parts taken from reference TRBV7-2 and TRBJ2-3, reads GAGVSQSPSNKVTEKGKDVELRCDPISGHTALYWYRQSLGQGLEFLIYFQGNSAPDKSGLPSDRFSAERTGGSVSTLTIQRTQQEDSAVYLCASSFSGVDTQYFGPGTRLTVL.

This clone came up a few times. The J gene is TRBJ1-1, the V gene TRBV11-3; D unclear. The V gene's germline CDR1 is SGHNT and CDR2 YENEEA. The CDR3 extends over 13 amino acids. V shed 5 bases and J shed 7 bases, with 14 bases lying between them. The CDR3 coding sequence is TGTGCCAGCAGCCCCCGGGAGACCAATGAAGCTTTCTTT. This sequence encodes CASSPRETNEAFF. Using reference TRBV11-3 and TRBJ1-1 for the parts outside the CDR3, the full variable domain is EAGVVQSPRYKIIEKKQPVAFWCNPISGHNTLYWYLQNLGQGPELLIRYENEEAVDDSQLPKDRFSAERLKGVDSTLKIQPAELGDSAVYLCASSPRETNEAFFGQGTRLTVV.

CDR3 coding DNA: TGTGCCAGTAGTCCCGGACAGACCATCTCTGGAAACACCATATATTTT. Amino acid sequence: CASSPGQTISGNTIYF. V and J are TRBV19 and TRBJ1-3; TRBD1 might be the D (6 bases). With 5 bases removed from V and 0 bases from J, the gap between germline ends came to 14 bases. CDR3 length equals 16 residues. In germline, CDR1 is LNHDA, CDR2 SQIVND (reference sequence).

The J gene is TRBJ1-2, the V gene TRBV7-8; D is unclear. The germline gives CDR1 SGHVS, CDR2 FQNEAQ. V lost 1 base and J lost 8, with 11 bases in between. CDR3 size: 13 residues. CDR3 sequence: CASSLDPEWGYTF. DNA of the CDR3: TGTGCCAGCAGCTTAGATCCCGAGTGGGGCTACACCTTC.